This T cell receptor (beta chain) is drawn from a study of cytomegalovirus exposure and HLA in healthy donors. Across the whole study: The roughly 130 validation repertoires used the same platform as the roughly 670 first-cohort repertoires (as reported by a later analysis).

The CDR3 totals 14 residues. In germline, CDR1 is SQVTM, CDR2 ANQGSEA. V shed 2 bases, J shed 3 bases, and the junction held 4 bases outside the gene matches. TCRdb keeps only in-frame clones here, not all; method: immunoSEQ multiplex PCR. The sample has some 130,000 clones; around nine tenths are singletons. The TCR was taken from a man between 25 and 39 years old in good health and CMV-seronegative. Input material: PBMCs. The chain employs TRBV29-1 and TRBJ2-5; 9 positions match TRBD2. CDR3 residues: CSVERPSGEETQYF. Here the CDR3 DNA reads TGCAGCGTTGAACGGCCTAGCGGGGAAGAGACCCAGTACTTC.